The next 28 T cell receptor beta chains were all read from a single sample in a study of vaccination and CD4 T cells after COVID-19. Which antigens these TCRs recognize remains unknown. Indicated treatment: roughly 11-day PBMC culture with coronavirus spike peptide pools or control peptides (ViraFEST assay). Cultured CD4+ T-cell DNA underwent Oncomine TCR Beta short-read sequencing. TCRdb reprocessed the PCR reads with MiXCR, giving one entry per CDR3 protein. The profile covers 8,000 to 9,000 distinct CDR3 sequences, with 73% appearing a single time and around a third taken by the ten largest. Sequenced material: CD4+ T cells from blood, cultured in vitro. These receptors all stem from a human donor who had recovered from COVID-19.

The V call is TRBV24-1, the J call TRBJ2-7; unclear D gene. The V end was cut by 3 bases, the J end by 2 bases, with 16 bases between. This CDR3 comprises 16 residues. CDR1 and CDR2 from the germline V gene are KGHDR and SFDVKD. In DNA, the CDR3 is TGTGCCACCAGTGATCCCTGCAGGTTGATCCCCTACGAGCAGTACTTC. It encodes CATSDPCRLIPYEQYF.

This chain connects TRBV20-1 to TRBJ2-5, with D unresolved. The V gene lost 3 bases and the J gene lost 9 bases, with 17 bases spanning the gap. The CDR3 contains 13 residues. Germline lookup yields CDR1 DFQATT and CDR2 SNEGSKA (reference sequence). CDR3 region: CSASGDWANAQYF. CDR3 nucleotide sequence: TGCAGTGCTAGTGGTGACTGGGCAAACGCCCAGTACTTC.

The rearrangement uses TRBV20-1 and TRBJ2-3; TRBD2 agrees at 10 bases. Germline V gene sequence: CDR1 DFQATT, CDR2 SNEGSKA (reference sequence). The CDR3 has 16 residues. With V trimmed by 4 bases and J by 1 base, 8 bases remained unmatched. The CDR3 loop reads CSATKAGGRGTDTQYF. For the CDR3, the DNA is TGCAGTGCTACGAAAGCGGGGGGGCGGGGCACAGATACGCAGTATTTT.

The rearrangement joins TRBV28 to TRBJ1-5; D is perhaps TRBD1 (5 bases). Trimming removed 7 bases from V and 1 base from J, with 17 bases in between. This CDR3 has 16 amino acids. CDR1 and CDR2 from the germline V gene are MDHEN and SYDVKM. The CDR3 nucleotides read TGTGCCAGCACTACTTACGTGGGGCGGAGCAATCAGCCCCAGCATTTT. Residues: CASTTYVGRSNQPQHF.

The J gene is TRBJ2-7, the V gene TRBV7-9; D uncertain. Looked up from germline, CDR1 is SEHNR and CDR2 is FQNEAQ (reference sequence). There are 15 residues in the CDR3. Trimming cost V 3 bases and J 0 bases, with 12 bases left between them. CDR3 sequence (DNA): TGTGCCAGCAGCTTGGGCAGCCTAAGCTCCTACGAGCAGTACTTC. As protein: CASSLGSLSSYEQYF.

The chain joins TRBV27 to TRBJ2-3, with TRBD2 identical over 7 bases. Trimming at V came to 5 bases and at J to 2 bases, leaving 4 bases not matched to a gene. Germline V gives CDR1 MNHEY, CDR2 SMNVEV (reference sequence). The CDR3 covers 14 residues. The CDR3 DNA is TGTGCCAGCAGTCCGGGAGGATACACAGATACGCAGTATTTT. Translation: CASSPGGYTDTQYF.

This rearrangement joins TRBV2 to TRBJ1-2, with D maybe TRBD1 (5 bases). The CDR3 covers 12 residues. Germline V gene lookup returns CDR1 SNHLY and CDR2 FYNNEI. V shed 6 bases and J shed 2 bases, with 7 bases lying between them. CDR3 residues: CASRRDNYGYTF. The CDR3, as DNA: TGTGCCAGCAGGAGGGACAACTATGGCTACACCTTC.

The J gene is TRBJ2-3, the V gene TRBV27; possible D gene TRBD1, 6 bases. The V gene's germline CDR1 is MNHEY and CDR2 SMNVEV (reference sequence). Trimming removed 5 bases at V and 4 bases at J, with 16 bases between. This CDR3 contains 15 residues. The CDR3 here is CASSLPPSGADTQYF. CDR3 coding DNA: TGTGCCAGCAGTCTCCCCCCCTCAGGGGCAGATACGCAGTATTTT.

The chain employs TRBV19 and TRBJ1-5; D not certain. The V gene's germline CDR1 is LNHDA and CDR2 SQIVND (reference sequence). V dropped 6 bases and J dropped 0 bases, with 12 bases sitting between them. This CDR3 spans 15 amino acids. As DNA, the CDR3 is TGTGCCAGTAGGCCAGCTGGGAATAGCAATCAGCCCCAGCATTTT. Protein product: CASRPAGNSNQPQHF. The full variable domain, with the rest looked up from reference TRBV19 and TRBJ1-5, is DGGITQSPKYLFRKEGQNVTLSCEQNLNHDAMYWYRQDPGQGLRLIYYSQIVNDFQKGDIAEGYSVSREKKESFPLTVTSAQKNPTAFYLCASRPAGNSNQPQHFGDGTRLSIL.

The chain links TRBV4-1 to TRBJ1-2, with D possibly TRBD1 on 6 matching bases. V gave up 0 bases and J gave up 0 bases, with 8 bases separating them. CDR3 length equals 15 residues. Germline CDR1 and CDR2: MGHRA and YSYEKL. Written as DNA, the CDR3 is TGCGCCAGCAGCCAAGAGGACAGCCCTAACTATGGCTACACCTTC. This sequence encodes CASSQEDSPNYGYTF.

The chain combines TRBV7-2 with TRBJ2-7, with 7 bases fitting TRBD1. The germline CDR1 and CDR2 sequences are SGHTA and FQGNSA. V was clipped by 5 bases and J by 1 base; unmatched bases: 11. The CDR3 is made up of 16 amino acids. Written as DNA, the CDR3 is TGTGCCAGCAGCCGTACTGTGGGACAGCCTTCCTACGAGCAGTACTTC. This sequence encodes CASSRTVGQPSYEQYF.

The chain combines TRBV29-1 with TRBJ2-7; tentatively, D is TRBD1 or TRBD2 (5 bases each). Germline values: CDR1 SQVTM, CDR2 ANQGSEA. Trimming took off 6 bases at V and 5 bases at J, with 20 bases between the two ends. The CDR3 has 14 amino acids. The CDR3 sequence is CSVGTRNGYDEQYF. The CDR3 coding sequence is TGCAGCGTGGGGACCCGCAACGGTTACGACGAGCAGTACTTC.

This clonotype has more than one count but fewer than ten. CDR3 sequence reads: CASSWTRVRRSEAFF. For the CDR3, the DNA is TGTGCCAGCAGTTGGACCCGTGTGAGACGGTCTGAAGCTTTCTTT. This chain links TRBV6-2 or TRBV6-3 with TRBJ1-1; the D is unclear. Trimming pared 4 bases from V and 6 bases from J, leaving 18 bases between. There are 15 residues in the CDR3. CDR1 and CDR2 from the germline V gene are MNHEY and SVGEGT.

The J gene is TRBJ1-2, the V gene TRBV25-1; D gene uncertain. Germline V gene sequence: CDR1 MGHDK, CDR2 SYGVNS. Trimming removed 3 bases from V and 8 bases from J, with 10 bases in between. The CDR3 spans 12 residues. The CDR3 spells CASSEGIRGYTF. Here the CDR3 DNA reads TGTGCCAGCAGTGAGGGAATTCGAGGCTACACCTTC.

The V call is TRBV2, the J call TRBJ2-3; 8 bases are a match to TRBD1. The CDR3 length is 15 residues. CDR1 is SNHLY, CDR2 FYNNEI, per germline. V shed 4 bases, J shed 3 bases, and the junction held 6 bases outside the gene matches. CDR3 sequence (DNA): TGTGCCAGCAGTGCCGACAGGGGTCGGACAGATACGCAGTATTTT. Translating it yields CASSADRGRTDTQYF.

This clonotype has more than one count but fewer than ten. The CDR3 sequence is CSASGQGRNYGYTF. Written as DNA, the CDR3 is TGCAGTGCTAGCGGTCAGGGGCGGAACTATGGCTACACCTTC. The J gene is TRBJ1-2, the V gene TRBV20-1; TRBD1 might be the D (6 bases). Germline loops: CDR1 DFQATT, CDR2 SNEGSKA (reference sequence). The CDR3 runs to 14 residues. V dropped 3 bases and J dropped 2 bases, with 13 bases sitting between them.

This chain joins TRBV19 and TRBJ2-5; TRBD2 agrees at 10 bases. Trimming at V came to 5 bases and at J to 5 bases, leaving 17 bases not matched to a gene. In germline, CDR1 is LNHDA, CDR2 SQIVND (reference sequence). The CDR3 covers 18 residues. The CDR3 spells CASSPIGTSGGAQETQYF. CDR3 DNA sequence: TGTGCCAGTAGTCCCATAGGGACCAGCGGGGGGGCACAGGAGACCCAGTACTTC.

This clonotype was detected a few times. The CDR3: CASSQGDIGNQPQHF. The CDR3 DNA follows: TGTGCCAGCAGCCAAGGTGACATAGGCAATCAGCCCCAGCATTTT. This sequence joins TRBV4-2 and TRBJ1-5; D is uncertain. Germline V lookup: CDR1 LGHNA, CDR2 YNFKEQ. The CDR3 extends over 15 amino acids. V was trimmed by 1 base and J by 2 bases, leaving 9 bases between them.

The rearrangement links TRBV7-9 to TRBJ1-2; unclear D gene. The V end lost 5 bases, the J end lost 4 bases, and 20 bases lay between the germline ends. The CDR3 is 16 amino acids. CDR1 is SEHNR, CDR2 FQNEAQ, per germline (reference sequence). Written as DNA, the CDR3 is TGTGCCAGCAGCCCAGCTGGAGTGATCCGGGGCTATGGCTACACCTTC. Translating it yields CASSPAGVIRGYGYTF.

The J gene is TRBJ2-7, the V gene TRBV7-9; possibly TRBD2 for D (6 bases). Germline V gene lookup returns CDR1 SEHNR and CDR2 FQNEAQ (reference sequence). The germline V and J ends were trimmed by 5 bases and 0 bases, with 20 bases remaining between them. The CDR3 extends over 17 amino acids. Here the CDR3 DNA reads TGTGCCAGCAGCCAGTGGGGTAGCGGAGACATCTCCTACGAGCAGTACTTC. As protein: CASSQWGSGDISYEQYF.

J is TRBJ2-7 and V is TRBV11-3; 7 bases fit TRBD2. Germline CDR1 reads SGHNT; CDR2 reads YENEEA. This CDR3 is built from 15 residues. The junction had 6 bases not matched to a gene; V was cut back by 1 base and J by 3 bases. CDR3 nucleotides: TGTGCCAGCAGCTTAGGTGCTAGCGGAGACTACGAGCAGTACTTC. Amino acid sequence: CASSLGASGDYEQYF.

This clonotype was picked up one time. V and J are TRBV28 and TRBJ1-1; 7 nucleotides match TRBD1. Germline-derived CDR1 and CDR2 are MDHEN and SYDVKM. V trimming: 6 bases; J trimming: 0 bases; junction bases outside the gene matches: 10. The CDR3 consists of 16 residues. The CDR3 loop reads CASSSRQGPMNTEAFF. The CDR3 DNA reads TGTGCCAGCAGCTCCAGACAGGGACCCATGAACACTGAAGCTTTCTTT.

The chain links TRBV29-1 to TRBJ2-1, with 7 bases identical to TRBD2. With 4 bases clipped from V and 1 base from J, the junction kept 7 bases outside the gene matches. The CDR3 sequence is 15 residues long. Germline values: CDR1 SQVTM, CDR2 ANQGSEA. The CDR3 coding sequence is TGCAGCGTTGCGGGGGGTTCCGGTTCCTACAATGAGCAGTTCTTC. This codes for CSVAGGSGSYNEQFF.

The chain links TRBV27 to TRBJ2-7; D uncertain. This CDR3 is 14 amino acids long. Trimming stripped 5 bases from V and 1 base from J, with 12 bases between. Germline V gives CDR1 MNHEY, CDR2 SMNVEV (reference sequence). CDR3 nucleotide sequence: TGTGCCAGCAGTGGACGGGTGGGTTCCTACGAGCAGTACTTC. It is translated as CASSGRVGSYEQYF.

The chain uses TRBV10-1 and TRBJ2-3; no definite D call. The CDR3 runs 14 residues. V shed 0 bases and J shed 0 bases, with 4 bases lying between them. CDR1 is WNHNN, CDR2 SYGVQD, per germline (reference sequence). CDR3 coding DNA: TGCGCCAGCAGTGAGTCCCCTAGCACAGATACGCAGTATTTT. This encodes CASSESPSTDTQYF.

This clonotype was seen more than once but under ten times. J is TRBJ1-2 and V is TRBV11-2, with D possibly matching TRBD1 (5 bases). The CDR3 runs 12 residues. Trimming removed 5 bases from V and 5 bases from J, with 9 bases in between. Germline loops: CDR1 SGHAT, CDR2 FQNNGV. The CDR3 DNA sequence: TGTGCCAGCAGCCCGGAGGGGTATGGCTACACCTTC. It is translated as CASSPEGYGYTF.

This clonotype appeared a few times. The rearrangement links TRBV24-1 to TRBJ2-2; no clear D. V lost 9 bases to trimming and J lost 1 base, with 11 bases between them. The CDR3 has 14 residues. Germline V gene sequence: CDR1 KGHDR, CDR2 SFDVKD. CDR3 residues: CATSGQLNTGELFF. DNA for the CDR3: TGTGCCACCTCTGGGCAGCTGAACACCGGGGAGCTGTTTTTT.

The rearrangement joins TRBV20-1 to TRBJ1-2, with TRBD1 as a possible D gene (6 bases). V dropped 3 bases and J dropped 5 bases, with 13 bases sitting between them. From germline, CDR1 is DFQATT and CDR2 SNEGSKA (reference sequence). The CDR3 length is 13 residues. The DNA of the CDR3 is TGCAGTGCTAGTACTGGGGGCGTGTATGGCTACACCTTC. This codes for CSASTGGVYGYTF.